The 23 T cell receptor beta chains below all came from one sample that was sequenced in a study of CD8 T cells in Susac syndrome. RNA totalling roughly 0.45 to 1 ug underwent reverse transcription with random hexamers. One entry per CDR3 protein results from TCRdb running MiXCR on the immunoSEQ multiplex PCR reads. Found here are roughly 220,000 distinct CDR3 sequences, 94% of them singletons; the top ten hold over 0.15%. The sequencing sample was made of CD4+ T cells from PBMCs. These receptors were obtained from a human donor with Susac syndrome.

This clonotype was observed once. V is TRBV29-1 and J is TRBJ2-3; 8 nucleotides agree with TRBD2. Germline CDR1 SQVTM, CDR2 ANQGSEA. J lost 5 bases, V lost 7 bases, and 8 bases had no gene match. The CDR3 is 13 residues long. CDR3 in DNA: TGCAGCGCTAGCGGGCCTCTTGGAGATACGCAGTATTTT. As protein: CSASGPLGDTQYF.

The genes are TRBV30 and TRBJ2-3, with a possible D match to TRBD1 (6 bases). The CDR3 runs 13 residues. CDR1 GTSNPN and CDR2 SVGIG come from the germline V gene (reference sequence). Deletions cut 0 bases from V and 5 bases from J, with 9 bases between. CDR3 sequence (DNA): TGTGCCTGGAGTGTAAGGGGACAAGATACGCAGTATTTT. Protein: CAWSVRGQDTQYF.

This clonotype occurred once. CDR3 nucleotides: TGCGCCAGCACAGCTTCCGTAAACACCGGGGAGCTGTTTTTT. Encoded protein: CASTASVNTGELFF. This sequence joins TRBV5-1 and TRBJ2-2; no clear D gene. Germline V gives CDR1 SGHRS, CDR2 YFSETQ. Trimming removed 6 bases at V and 2 bases at J, with 11 bases between. CDR3 size: 14 residues.

This chain links TRBV18 with TRBJ1-1; D is ambiguous. Germline lookup yields CDR1 KGHSH and CDR2 LQKENI. The V end lost 2 bases, the J end lost 6 bases, and 16 bases lay between the germline ends. The CDR3 runs 15 residues. CDR3 DNA sequence: TGTGCCAGCTCACCAGAAAGGGAAGTTGGATCTGAAGCTTTCTTT. Translated, it gives CASSPEREVGSEAFF.

V and J are TRBV6-2 or TRBV6-3 and TRBJ1-5; D is perhaps TRBD1 (6 bases). V shed 5 bases and J shed 2 bases, with 13 bases lying between them. This CDR3 comprises 15 residues. CDR1 and CDR2 from the germline V gene are MNHEY and SVGEGT. This CDR3 is CASSTGSRGNQPQHF. The CDR3 nucleotides read TGTGCCAGCAGTACAGGGTCTCGCGGCAATCAGCCCCAGCATTTT.

The chain carries TRBV9 and TRBJ2-2, with D uncertain. Germline loops: CDR1 SGDLS, CDR2 YYNGEE. CDR3 length: 13 residues. Trimming cost V 4 bases and J 5 bases, with 9 bases left between them. The CDR3 reads CASSPMGTGELFF. CDR3 bases: TGTGCCAGCAGCCCTATGGGGACCGGGGAGCTGTTTTTT.

The chain carries TRBV7-2 and TRBJ1-2, with D possibly TRBD1 on 6 matching bases. Per the germline V gene, CDR1 is SGHTA and CDR2 is FQGNSA. V dropped 5 bases and J dropped 8 bases, with 18 bases sitting between them. This CDR3 has 14 residues. CDR3 in amino acids: CASSTPGGFWGYTF. The CDR3 DNA sequence: TGTGCCAGCAGCACACCGGGGGGCTTCTGGGGCTACACCTTC.

CDR3 in DNA: TGCAGTGCCCTAATAGCGGCTCGCACAGATACGCAGTATTTT. Its protein product is CSALIAARTDTQYF. The chain employs TRBV20-1 and TRBJ2-3; weak D call: TRBD2 (6 bases). The CDR3 sequence is 14 residues long. V was trimmed by 6 bases and J by 1 base, leaving 14 bases between them. CDR1 DFQATT and CDR2 SNEGSKA come from the germline V gene (reference sequence).

The chain joins TRBV30 to TRBJ2-1; perhaps TRBD2 as D (6 bases). Germline values: CDR1 GTSNPN, CDR2 SVGIG (reference sequence). V was clipped by 3 bases and J by 9 bases, with 21 bases between them. This CDR3 has 15 residues. Written as DNA, the CDR3 is TGTGCCTGGAGGGGCGGGGTAGTTCGGGCGAGTGAGCAGTTCTTC. It translates to CAWRGGVVRASEQFF.

V and J are TRBV29-1 and TRBJ1-2; a possible D gene is TRBD1 (6 bases). The CDR3 totals 13 residues. Deletions cut 4 bases from V and 5 bases from J, with 14 bases between. The V gene's germline CDR1 is SQVTM and CDR2 ANQGSEA. The CDR3 sequence is CSVARSGQYGYTF. The CDR3 nucleotides read TGCAGCGTTGCCCGATCCGGACAGTATGGCTACACCTTC.

This chain connects TRBV14 to TRBJ1-5; no firm D call. Germline CDR1 SGHDN, CDR2 FVKESK. The CDR3 has 12 amino acids. The V gene lost 4 bases and the J gene lost 2 bases, with 3 bases spanning the gap. The DNA for the CDR3 is TGTGCCAGCAGCCGACGCAATCAGCCCCAGCATTTT. Translating it yields CASSRRNQPQHF.

The chain is built from TRBV29-1 and TRBJ2-3; D is unresolved. The CDR3 is made up of 14 amino acids. Deletions cut 5 bases from V and 3 bases from J, with 15 bases between. Germline CDR1 is SQVTM and CDR2 is ANQGSEA. CDR3 nucleotides: TGCAGCGTTCCCACCCGCCCGAATACAGATACGCAGTATTTT. Translation: CSVPTRPNTDTQYF.

The V call is TRBV10-2, the J call TRBJ2-5, with D perhaps being TRBD1 or TRBD2 (5 bases each). From germline, CDR1 is WSHSY and CDR2 SAAADI. Between the trimmed V and J ends, which lost 0 bases and 5 bases, there was a span of 10 bases. The CDR3 length is 14 residues. The CDR3 DNA sequence: TGCGCCAGCAGTGAGTCGTGGGACGCCGAGACCCAGTACTTC. Its protein product is CASSESWDAETQYF.

This sequence joins TRBV4-3 and TRBJ1-4, with D perhaps TRBD1 (6 bases). Germline-derived CDR1 and CDR2 are LGHNA and YSLEER. This CDR3 is built from 18 residues. V lost 5 bases and J lost 5, with 24 bases in between. CDR3 sequence (DNA): TGCGCCAGCAGCAAGGTTAATTACAGGGCGAACTCGAATGAAAAACTGTTTTTT. Amino acid sequence: CASSKVNYRANSNEKLFF.

This rearrangement joins TRBV27 to TRBJ1-1; 10 nucleotides match TRBD1. V shed 6 bases and J 4 bases; nucleotides not matched to a gene: 2. Per the germline V gene, CDR1 is MNHEY and CDR2 is SMNVEV (reference sequence). This CDR3 comprises 13 residues. CDR3 sequence: CASRWTGGTEAFF. In DNA, the CDR3 is TGTGCCAGCAGATGGACAGGGGGCACTGAAGCTTTCTTT.

The chain combines TRBV7-9 with TRBJ1-2; TRBD1 matches at 12 bases. CDR3 length: 16 amino acids. V lost 3 bases and J lost 4; bases outside the gene matches: 6. Germline-derived CDR1 and CDR2 are SEHNR and FQNEAQ (reference sequence). The CDR3 here is CASSFGTGGNSYGYTF. CDR3 DNA: TGTGCCAGCAGCTTTGGGACAGGGGGCAATAGCTATGGCTACACCTTC.

The V gene is TRBV18, the J gene TRBJ2-1, with 10 nucleotides matching TRBD2. The CDR3 runs 15 residues. The junction had 4 bases not matched to a gene; V was cut back by 3 bases and J by 5 bases. Germline V gene lookup returns CDR1 KGHSH and CDR2 LQKENI. The chain's CDR3 is CASSPTSGEDNEQFF. The CDR3 DNA is TGTGCCAGCTCACCTACTAGCGGGGAAGACAATGAGCAGTTCTTC.

The chain carries TRBV12-5 and TRBJ1-5; 7 bases are a match to TRBD1. The CDR3 loop spans 14 amino acids. V trimming: 5 bases; J trimming: 11 bases; junction bases outside the gene matches: 12. Germline CDR1 LGHNT, CDR2 FRNRAP. CDR3 coding DNA: TGTGCTAGTGGTGTAACAGGGGCCGAACAATCCCAGCATTTT. This gives the protein CASGVTGAEQSQHF.

The V gene is TRBV29-1, the J gene TRBJ1-1, with D perhaps matching TRBD1 (5 bases). The CDR3 sequence is 14 residues long. From germline, CDR1 is SQVTM and CDR2 ANQGSEA. V was shortened by 3 bases and J by 4 bases, with 15 bases between the two germline ends. CDR3 nucleotide sequence: TGCAGCGTTGAGTCGGGGGAGGTGGGCACTGAAGCTTTCTTT. The encoded protein is CSVESGEVGTEAFF.

This sequence joins TRBV20-1 and TRBJ1-5; no definite D call. V lost 4 bases to trimming and J lost 6 bases, with 10 bases between them. From germline, CDR1 is DFQATT and CDR2 SNEGSKA (reference sequence). This CDR3 comprises 12 residues. In DNA form, the CDR3 reads TGCAGTGCTACGCCGGGCCGTCAGCCCCAGCATTTT. It specifies CSATPGRQPQHF.

The chain uses TRBV12-3 or TRBV12-4 and TRBJ1-2, with 7 bases identical to TRBD1. The CDR3 spans 13 residues. The J segment lost 4 bases and the V segment lost 8 bases, leaving 7 bases of the junction unmatched. The CDR3 sequence is CASRGGTVYGYTF. CDR3 coding DNA: TGTGCCAGCCGTGGGGGGACAGTCTATGGCTACACCTTC.

V usage is TRBV28 and J usage is TRBJ2-7, with 7 bases fitting TRBD2. The CDR3 is 15 residues long. The J segment lost 3 bases and the V segment lost 3 bases, leaving 8 bases of the junction unmatched. Germline V CDR1 and CDR2: MDHEN, SYDVKM. The CDR3: CASSLVRGDYYEQYF. CDR3 coding DNA: TGTGCCAGCAGTTTGGTTCGGGGGGACTACTACGAGCAGTACTTC.

This rearrangement joins TRBV28 to TRBJ2-3; the D gene is possibly TRBD1 (5 bases). The V gene lost 3 bases and the J gene lost 2 bases, with 12 bases spanning the gap. The CDR3 contains 15 residues. The germline V gene has CDR1 MDHEN and CDR2 SYDVKM. CDR3 protein: CASSFKQAVTDTQYF. The CDR3, as DNA: TGTGCCAGCAGTTTTAAACAGGCAGTCACAGATACGCAGTATTTT.